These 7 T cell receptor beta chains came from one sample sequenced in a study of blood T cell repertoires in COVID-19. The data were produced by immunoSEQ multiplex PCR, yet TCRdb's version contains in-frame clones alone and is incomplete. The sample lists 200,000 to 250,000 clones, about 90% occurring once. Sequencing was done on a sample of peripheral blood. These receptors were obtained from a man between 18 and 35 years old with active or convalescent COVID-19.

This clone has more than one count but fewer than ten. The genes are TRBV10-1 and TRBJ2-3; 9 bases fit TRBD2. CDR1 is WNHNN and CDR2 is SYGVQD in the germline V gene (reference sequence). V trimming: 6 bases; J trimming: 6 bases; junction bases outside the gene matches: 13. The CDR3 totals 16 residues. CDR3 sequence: CASRPSVASGDDTQYF. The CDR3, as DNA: TGCGCCAGCAGGCCCTCTGTCGCTAGCGGGGATGATACGCAGTATTTT.

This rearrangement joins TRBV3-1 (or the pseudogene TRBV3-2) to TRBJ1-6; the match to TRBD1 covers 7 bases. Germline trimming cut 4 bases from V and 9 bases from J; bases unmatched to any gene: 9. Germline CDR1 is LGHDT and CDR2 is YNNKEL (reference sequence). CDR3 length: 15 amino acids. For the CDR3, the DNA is TGTGCCAGCAGCCGCCGGACGACAGGGAGTTCACCCCTCCACTTT. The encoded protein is CASSRRTTGSSPLHF.

The CDR3 is CASSTLAGAYEQYF. In DNA form, the CDR3 reads TGTGCCAGCAGTACCCTAGCGGGAGCCTACGAGCAGTACTTC. This chain joins TRBV6-6 and TRBJ2-7; 10 bases are shared with TRBD2. Per the germline V gene, CDR1 is MNHNY and CDR2 is SVGAGI (reference sequence). The CDR3 runs 14 residues. The V segment lost 5 bases and the J segment 2 bases; nucleotides outside the gene matches: 3.

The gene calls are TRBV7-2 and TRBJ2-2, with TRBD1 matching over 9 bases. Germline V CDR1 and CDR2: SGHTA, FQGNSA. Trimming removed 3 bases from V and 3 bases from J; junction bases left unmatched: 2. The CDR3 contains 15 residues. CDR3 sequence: CASSFGTGYTGELFF. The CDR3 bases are TGTGCCAGCAGCTTCGGGACAGGGTACACCGGGGAGCTGTTTTTT.

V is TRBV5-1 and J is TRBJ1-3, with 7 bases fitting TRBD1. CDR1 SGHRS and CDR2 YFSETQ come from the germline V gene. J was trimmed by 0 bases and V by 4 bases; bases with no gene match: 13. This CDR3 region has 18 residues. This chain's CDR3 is CASSPGRDRGFSGNTIYF. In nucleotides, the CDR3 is TGCGCCAGCAGCCCCGGTCGGGACAGAGGATTCTCTGGAAACACCATATATTTT. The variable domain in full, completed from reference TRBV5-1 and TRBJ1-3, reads KAGVTQTPRYLIKTRGQQVTLSCSPISGHRSVSWYQQTPGQGLQFLFEYFSETQRNKGNFPGRFSGRQFSNSRSEMNVSTLELGDSALYLCASSPGRDRGFSGNTIYFGEGSWLTVV.

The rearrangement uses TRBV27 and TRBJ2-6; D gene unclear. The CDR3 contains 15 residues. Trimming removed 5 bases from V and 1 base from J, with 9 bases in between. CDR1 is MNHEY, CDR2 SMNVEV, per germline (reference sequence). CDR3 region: CASSIQESGANVLTF. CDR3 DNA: TGTGCCAGCAGTATACAAGAATCTGGGGCCAACGTCCTGACTTTC.

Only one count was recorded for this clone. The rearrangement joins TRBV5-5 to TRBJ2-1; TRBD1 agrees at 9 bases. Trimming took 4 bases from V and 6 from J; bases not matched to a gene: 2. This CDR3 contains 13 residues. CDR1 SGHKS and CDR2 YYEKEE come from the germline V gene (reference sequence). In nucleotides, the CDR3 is TGTGCCAGCAGCCGGGACAGGGTCAATGAGCAGTTCTTC. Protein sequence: CASSRDRVNEQFF.